This entry features one T cell receptor (beta chain) sequence. Its antigen remains unidentified. These data originate in a study of T cell responses to AZD1222 COVID-19 vaccine. Only in-frame clones appear in the TCRdb table, and some are missing; sequencing was by immunoSEQ multiplex PCR. The repertoire holds about 210,000 clones, roughly 94% seen once, with roughly 1.8% in the top ten. Overall study results and limits: It was only after the peak T cell response that any repertoires were sampled. CD4 TCRs covered the whole spike, strongest at regions 160-218 and 743-854. Mostly white British, mostly female donors; authors suggested clonal diversity may be underestimated.

V was cut by 4 bases and J by 11 bases, with 17 bases left in between. This CDR3 has 13 residues. The germline gives CDR1 MDHEN, CDR2 SYDVKM. The source of this sequence is an adult who received the MenACWY meningococcal vaccine as a control. Here the sequenced sample was peripheral blood, taken 28 days after the second dose of the MenACWY control vaccine. The chain recombines TRBV28 with TRBJ1-1, with TRBD1 as a possible D gene (6 bases). CDR3 in DNA: TGTGCCAGCAGTTCCGGGGGGCGGTATTGGGCTTTCTTT. Its protein is CASSSGGRYWAFF.